One and the same sample provided the 15 T cell receptor beta chains below, sequenced in a study of cytomegalovirus exposure and HLA in healthy donors. With 60 Vbeta and 13 Jbeta primers, the PCR was carried out. Clones were read by immunoSEQ multiplex PCR, and TCRdb kept only the in-frame ones, dropping some. This sample carries approximately 160,000 clones, roughly 82% of them seen once, and the ten largest clones take around 3%. The sample comprised PBMCs. The receptor source for this set is a woman aged 45-65 years in good health and CMV-seropositive.

V and J are TRBV12-5 and TRBJ1-5; D is unresolved. This CDR3 is built from 15 residues. Trimming took 3 bases from V and 0 from J, leaving 9 bases between them. The germline CDR1 and CDR2 sequences are LGHNT and FRNRAP. The CDR3 loop is CASGLEDYSNQPQHF. In DNA, the CDR3 is TGTGCTAGTGGTTTAGAGGACTATAGCAATCAGCCCCAGCATTTT.

The chain combines TRBV2 with TRBJ2-7, with 7 bases lining up with TRBD1. This CDR3 has 13 residues. V trimming: 0 bases; J trimming: 11 bases; junction bases outside the gene matches: 7. CDR1 and CDR2 (germline): SNHLY, FYNNEI. The CDR3 region has the DNA TGTGCCAGCAGTGAAGCGCCACAGGGGTCCGAGTACTTC. Protein: CASSEAPQGSEYF. The complete variable domain, with remaining parts taken from reference TRBV2 and TRBJ2-7, reads EPEVTQTPSHQVTQMGQEVILRCVPISNHLYFYWYRQILGQKVEFLVSFYNNEISEKSEIFDDQFSVERPDGSNFTLKIRSTKLEDSAMYFCASSEAPQGSEYFGPGTRLTVT.

This chain connects TRBV7-3 to TRBJ2-5; perhaps TRBD2 as D (6 bases). The V gene's germline CDR1 is SGHTA and CDR2 FQGTGA. The CDR3 sequence is 16 residues long. The V gene lost 2 bases and the J gene lost 1 base, with 14 bases spanning the gap. The CDR3 DNA follows: TGTGCCAGCAGCTTAGGGGTAGCGGCACCCCAAGAGACCCAGTACTTC. Its protein product is CASSLGVAAPQETQYF.

This clone was seen just once. CDR3 sequence reads: CASKGTGPAQPQHF. As DNA, the CDR3 is TGTGCCAGCAAAGGGACAGGGCCGGCTCAGCCCCAGCATTTT. The V call is TRBV2, the J call TRBJ1-5; 9 nucleotides line up with TRBD1. The length of the CDR3 is 14 residues. CDR1 and CDR2 from the germline V gene are SNHLY and FYNNEI. V lost 7 bases, J lost 6 bases, and 7 bases stayed unmatched.

This rearrangement joins TRBV7-3 to TRBJ1-1; unclear D gene. CDR3 length: 13 residues. The ends were cut back, 2 bases at V and 4 bases at J, with 8 bases in the middle. Germline CDR1 is SGHTA and CDR2 is FQGTGA. The CDR3 spells CASSLGLGTEAFF. In DNA form, the CDR3 reads TGTGCCAGCAGCTTAGGGCTCGGCACTGAAGCTTTCTTT.

The V call is TRBV9, the J call TRBJ1-6; 7 nucleotides match TRBD1. The CDR3 loop spans 16 amino acids. Germline V gives CDR1 SGDLS, CDR2 YYNGEE. V gave up 3 bases and J gave up 10 bases; unmatched junction bases: 13. CDR3 sequence reads: CASSARDRRGNSPLHF. The DNA for the CDR3 is TGTGCCAGCAGCGCGAGGGACAGAAGAGGTAACTCACCCCTCCACTTT.

The V gene is TRBV11-2, the J gene TRBJ2-1, with 7 bases aligning to TRBD1. The CDR3 consists of 13 residues. Trimming removed 2 bases from V and 8 bases from J; junction bases left unmatched: 3. Germline CDR1 SGHAT, CDR2 FQNNGV. In DNA form, the CDR3 reads TGTGCCAGCAGCTTAAAGGGGGCCTATGAGCAGTTCTTC. As protein: CASSLKGAYEQFF.

The chain uses TRBV9 and TRBJ2-7; 10 bases align to TRBD2. Germline V gene data show CDR1 as SGDLS and CDR2 as YYNGEE. V dropped 4 bases and J dropped 0; count of bases not matched to a gene: 4. The CDR3 is 15 amino acids. The CDR3 is CASSPLAGASYEQYF. CDR3 bases: TGTGCCAGCAGCCCTCTAGCGGGGGCCTCCTACGAGCAGTACTTC.

As DNA, the CDR3 is TGCGCCAGCAGCTTGTTAAGCGGGGGGGTAAATGAGCAGTTCTTC. Translated, it gives CASSLLSGGVNEQFF. The gene calls are TRBV5-1 and TRBJ2-1; 10 bases are shared with TRBD2. Germline V gene sequence: CDR1 SGHRS, CDR2 YFSETQ. The V segment lost 1 base and the J segment 7 bases; nucleotides outside the gene matches: 5. The CDR3 is 15 amino acids.

This clone was counted a single time. The same CDR3 arises from other DNA sequences in this sample as well. The genes are TRBV5-1 and TRBJ1-4; 7 bases fit TRBD1. This CDR3 contains 13 residues. Germline V gives CDR1 SGHRS, CDR2 YFSETQ. V was clipped by 4 bases and J by 6 bases; unmatched bases: 3. CDR3 nucleotides: TGCGCCAGCAGCGTTGGGACAGATGAAAAACTGTTTTTT. This encodes CASSVGTDEKLFF.

CDR3 amino acids: CASSQVRFYEQYF. CDR3 coding DNA: TGTGCCAGCAGCCAAGTCAGATTCTACGAGCAGTACTTC. The chain employs TRBV14 and TRBJ2-7; D is ambiguous. CDR1 SGHDN and CDR2 FVKESK come from the germline V gene. V was trimmed by 1 base and J by 3 bases, leaving 7 bases between them. The CDR3 spans 13 residues.

The CDR3 DNA is TGTGCCAGCAGTGAATACGGGAACAATCAGCCCCAGCATTTT. This gives the protein CASSEYGNNQPQHF. The chain is built from TRBV2 and TRBJ1-5; D unresolved. CDR1 and CDR2 from the germline V gene are SNHLY and FYNNEI. The CDR3 loop spans 14 amino acids. V lost 2 bases and J lost 3, with 8 bases in between. The variable domain in full, completed from reference TRBV2 and TRBJ1-5, reads EPEVTQTPSHQVTQMGQEVILRCVPISNHLYFYWYRQILGQKVEFLVSFYNNEISEKSEIFDDQFSVERPDGSNFTLKIRSTKLEDSAMYFCASSEYGNNQPQHFGDGTRLSIL.

The chain recombines TRBV6-5 with TRBJ1-1; D is perhaps TRBD1 (5 bases). Trimming removed 2 bases from V and 2 bases from J, with 9 bases in between. The CDR3 has 14 amino acids. CDR1 MNHEY and CDR2 SVGAGI come from the germline V gene. CDR3 nucleotides: TGTGCCAGCAGTTACCGCCAGGGCAACACTGAAGCTTTCTTT. Protein product: CASSYRQGNTEAFF.

The CDR3 loop is CASSHLEGRAFF. CDR3 bases: TGTGCCAGCAGCCACCTGGAGGGGCGAGCTTTCTTT. The rearrangement uses TRBV7-8 and TRBJ1-1; D possibly corresponds to TRBD1 (5 bases). Germline-derived CDR1 and CDR2 are SGHVS and FQNEAQ. V shed 5 bases and J shed 10 bases, with 14 bases lying between them. CDR3 length: 12 residues.

The V gene is TRBV7-9, the J gene TRBJ1-1; no clear D gene. Per germline, CDR1 SEHNR and CDR2 FQNEAQ (reference sequence). The germline V and J ends were trimmed by 5 bases and 4 bases, with 11 bases remaining between them. This CDR3 is 13 amino acids long. The CDR3 nucleotides are TGTGCCAGCAGCCCGAGGGCGGGCACTGAAGCTTTCTTT. Translation gives CASSPRAGTEAFF.